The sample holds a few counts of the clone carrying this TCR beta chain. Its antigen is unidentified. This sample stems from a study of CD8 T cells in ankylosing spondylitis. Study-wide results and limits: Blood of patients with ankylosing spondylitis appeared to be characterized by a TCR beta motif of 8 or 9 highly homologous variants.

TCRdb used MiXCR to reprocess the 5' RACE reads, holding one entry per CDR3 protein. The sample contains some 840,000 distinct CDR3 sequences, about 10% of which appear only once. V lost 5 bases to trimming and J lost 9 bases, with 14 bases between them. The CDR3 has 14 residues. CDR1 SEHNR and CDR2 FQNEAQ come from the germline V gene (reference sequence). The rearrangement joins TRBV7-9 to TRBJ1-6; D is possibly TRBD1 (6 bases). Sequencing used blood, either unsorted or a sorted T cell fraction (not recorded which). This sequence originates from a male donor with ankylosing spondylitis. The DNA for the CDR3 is TGTGCCAGCAGCACCGAGGGACACGGTTCACCCCTCCACTTT. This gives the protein CASSTEGHGSPLHF.